The clone carrying this T cell receptor (beta chain) was found many times. Four PCR rounds used nested alpha and beta constant region primers plus the SP2 primer. TCRdb re-analysed the UMI-ligation and nested PCR reads in MiXCR, keeping a single row per CDR3 protein. This table holds tens of thousands of distinct CDR3 sequences, under 8.5% found once. This sample was taken from a study of naive and memory T cell subsets. From germline, CDR1 is SSHAT and CDR2 FNYEAQ (reference sequence). The J segment lost 1 base and the V segment lost 5 bases, leaving 2 bases of the junction unmatched. The CDR3 spans 14 residues. The treatment: skin biopsy from PPD injection site in Mantoux-positive individual. A UMI-containing oligonucleotide was joined by 3' ligation to the TCR cDNA template. Tuberculin skin test biopsies were taken where PPD was injected in Mantoux-positive people.

This clonotype originated in an adult in good health. This chain links TRBV7-7 with TRBJ2-5; TRBD2 aligns across 9 bases. This material consisted of skin, taken from a tuberculin skin test site. CDR3 nucleotide sequence: TGTGCCAGCAGCCCGACTAGCGGCCAAGAGACCCAGTACTTC. Translation gives CASSPTSGQETQYF.